The 31 T cell receptor beta chains below were found in one sample sequenced in a study of cytomegalovirus exposure and HLA in healthy donors. PCR involved 60 Vbeta and 13 Jbeta primers. Clones were sequenced by immunoSEQ multiplex PCR, and TCRdb holds only the in-frame ones, with some missing. The sample comprises 80,000 to 100,000 clones, 80% to 90% of which are singletons, and approximately 1.3% rests with the top ten. Sequenced sample: PBMCs. The receptors here all came from a man in his forties in good health and CMV-seronegative.

The chain joins TRBV6-1 to TRBJ1-2, with TRBD1 matching 10 bases. The CDR3 is 16 amino acids. Germline CDR1 is MNHNS and CDR2 is SASEGT. V was clipped by 1 base and J by 0 bases; unmatched bases: 2. The CDR3 sequence: CASSEGQGATNYGYTF. CDR3 in DNA: TGTGCCAGCAGTGAAGGACAGGGGGCCACTAACTATGGCTACACCTTC.

The chain joins TRBV9 to TRBJ2-3; 7 bases match TRBD2. Germline V CDR1 and CDR2: SGDLS, YYNGEE. The CDR3 is 16 residues long. Unmatched junction bases numbered 7, after V lost 3 bases and J lost 0 bases. In DNA, the CDR3 is TGTGCCAGCAGCGGAGGGGAGGGCACTAGCACAGATACGCAGTATTTT. Translation gives CASSGGEGTSTDTQYF.

This clone has a handful of counts. The chain links TRBV10-2 to TRBJ2-7; TRBD1 matches at 8 bases. The CDR3 is 14 residues long. The trim removed 4 bases at V and 2 bases at J, leaving 4 bases unmatched. Germline V lookup: CDR1 WSHSY, CDR2 SAAADI. CDR3 nucleotide sequence: TGCGCCAGCAGTGCAGGACAGGGTCCCTACGAGCAGTACTTC. It specifies CASSAGQGPYEQYF.

The chain couples TRBV7-6 to TRBJ2-1; no clear D. V shed 5 bases and J shed 5 bases, with 13 bases lying between them. Germline CDR1 is SGHVS and CDR2 is FNYEAQ. The CDR3 is 14 amino acids. The CDR3 DNA is TGTGCCAGCAGCCTTTTGGGCCAGAACAATGAGCAGTTCTTC. Translating gives CASSLLGQNNEQFF.

The gene calls are TRBV5-1 and TRBJ2-7; maybe TRBD1 (5 bases). With 0 bases removed from V and 4 bases from J, the gap between germline ends came to 14 bases. This CDR3 is 15 amino acids long. Germline V gene data show CDR1 as SGHRS and CDR2 as YFSETQ. Here the CDR3 DNA reads TGCGCCAGCAGCTTGGGGACAAGATTCGGGTACGAGCAGTACTTC. It specifies CASSLGTRFGYEQYF.

The chain has TRBV5-6 and TRBJ1-2; tentative D call: TRBD1 (6 bases). Germline lookup yields CDR1 SGHDT and CDR2 YYEEEE. The V gene lost 4 bases and the J gene lost 8 bases, with 24 bases spanning the gap. The CDR3 spans 16 residues. CDR3 sequence reads: CASSTLGGYTIKGYTF. CDR3 DNA: TGTGCCAGCAGCACCCTAGGGGGTTACACCATTAAGGGCTACACCTTC.

This sequence joins TRBV7-8 and TRBJ2-7; 8 bases map to TRBD1. This CDR3 region has 15 residues. CDR1 is SGHVS, CDR2 FQNEAQ, per germline. V dropped 6 bases and J dropped 3; count of bases not matched to a gene: 10. Written as DNA, the CDR3 is TGTGCCAGCAGTCCCGACAGGGGCAATAGCTACGAGCAGTACTTC. Its translation: CASSPDRGNSYEQYF.

The chain carries TRBV5-1 and TRBJ2-1, with 12 positions matching TRBD2. Per the germline V gene, CDR1 is SGHRS and CDR2 is YFSETQ. With 4 bases clipped from V and 3 bases from J, the junction kept 8 bases outside the gene matches. This CDR3 is 17 amino acids long. CDR3 residues: CASSQPTSGGLYNEQFF. CDR3 nucleotides: TGCGCCAGCAGCCAACCCACTAGCGGGGGGCTCTACAATGAGCAGTTCTTC.

The CDR3 bases are TGTGCCAGCAGCCTCAGACAGGGTAGCACAGATACGCAGTATTTT. The encoded protein is CASSLRQGSTDTQYF. The rearrangement uses TRBV11-2 and TRBJ2-3, with 7 bases that match TRBD1. Losses at the gene ends were 5 bases for V and 0 bases for J; bases not matched to a gene: 5. Germline values: CDR1 SGHAT, CDR2 FQNNGV. The CDR3 spans 15 residues.

In this sample, this clone turned up a few times. This chain connects TRBV11-2 to TRBJ2-1; no firm D call. The germline V gene encodes CDR1 SGHAT and CDR2 FQNNGV. Trimming removed 7 bases at V and 7 bases at J, with 17 bases between. The CDR3 runs to 14 residues. In DNA, the CDR3 is TGTGCCAGCACCCTAAAAAGTCTAGTAAATGAGCAGTTCTTC. Residues: CASTLKSLVNEQFF.

The V and J genes are TRBV10-3 and TRBJ2-3; unclear D gene. Between the trimmed V and J ends, which lost 5 bases and 2 bases, there was a span of 11 bases. CDR1 and CDR2 from the germline V gene are ENHRY and SYGVKD. The CDR3 runs to 14 residues. The CDR3 protein is CAISTNFHTDTQYF. As DNA, the CDR3 is TGTGCCATCAGTACTAATTTCCACACAGATACGCAGTATTTT.

This clone was recorded a few times. V and J are TRBV14 and TRBJ2-7, with 10 bases lining up with TRBD1. Germline CDR1 is SGHDN and CDR2 is FVKESK. V gave up 2 bases and J gave up 2 bases; unmatched junction bases: 24. The length of the CDR3 is 22 residues. Written as DNA, the CDR3 is TGTGCCAGCAGCCAATTCGGGTGGGGTGACAGGGGGCTTTCCCGAGCCGCCTACGAGCAGTACTTC. Translating gives CASSQFGWGDRGLSRAAYEQYF.

This clone was observed a handful of times. The chain combines TRBV19 with TRBJ2-7; TRBD2 might be the D (7 bases). The germline V and J ends were trimmed by 6 bases and 6 bases, with 15 bases remaining between them. Looked up from germline, CDR1 is LNHDA and CDR2 is SQIVND (reference sequence). The CDR3 consists of 13 residues. The CDR3 DNA follows: TGTGCCAGTAGCCATGGGGGGGGCCTCGAGCAGTACTTC. Its protein product is CASSHGGGLEQYF.

This clone appeared a single time. The chain couples TRBV7-3 to TRBJ1-1; TRBD1 aligns across 9 bases. The germline V gene encodes CDR1 SGHTA and CDR2 FQGTGA. Losses at the gene ends were 8 bases for V and 1 base for J; bases not matched to a gene: 5. The CDR3 consists of 14 residues. The CDR3 bases are TGTGCCAGCTCCCCGGGACAGGGGAACACTGAAGCTTTCTTT. Amino acid sequence: CASSPGQGNTEAFF.

This chain joins TRBV10-3 and TRBJ2-7, with a possible D match to TRBD1 (8 bases). From germline, CDR1 is ENHRY and CDR2 SYGVKD. Trimming stripped 11 bases from V and 6 bases from J, with 26 bases between. This CDR3 comprises 15 residues. The CDR3 region is CAFSSRQGTGGEQYF. The CDR3 bases are TGTGCCTTCTCAAGCAGACAGGGGACGGGGGGCGAGCAGTACTTC.

The chain combines TRBV19 with TRBJ1-5, with D uncertain. The CDR3 contains 14 residues. CDR1 LNHDA and CDR2 SQIVND come from the germline V gene (reference sequence). V was cut by 6 bases and J by 3 bases, with 12 bases left in between. CDR3 coding DNA: TGTGCCAGTAGGGGAGGGATTAACAATCAGCCCCAGCATTTT. It translates to CASRGGINNQPQHF.

The gene calls are TRBV15 and TRBJ2-4; a weak D match, TRBD1 (5 bases). CDR1 and CDR2 (germline): LNHNV, YYDKDF (reference sequence). The CDR3 has 16 residues. With 0 bases removed from V and 5 bases from J, the gap between germline ends came to 14 bases. In DNA form, the CDR3 reads TGTGCCACCAGCAGAGAGGGGCTGGCTGAAGAAAACATTCAGTACTTC. This encodes CATSREGLAEENIQYF.

The J gene is TRBJ2-3, the V gene TRBV29-1, with D possibly matching TRBD1 (7 bases). This CDR3 comprises 14 residues. V lost 6 bases and J 2 bases, leaving 15 bases between the germline ends. CDR1 SQVTM and CDR2 ANQGSEA come from the germline V gene. The CDR3 nucleotides read TGCAGCGTGGAGGGTCAGGGGGTCACAGATACGCAGTATTTT. Translating gives CSVEGQGVTDTQYF.

The rearrangement uses TRBV6-1 and TRBJ1-2, with 7 bases fitting TRBD1. From germline, CDR1 is MNHNS and CDR2 SASEGT. The CDR3 loop spans 14 amino acids. With V trimmed by 3 bases and J by 4 bases, 5 bases remained unmatched. The CDR3 region has the DNA TGTGCCAGCAGTGAGGGGACAGCTCTCTATGGCTACACCTTC. Its protein product is CASSEGTALYGYTF.

As for this clone: Other DNA variants within this sample encode the same CDR3. This chain connects TRBV5-1 to TRBJ1-5; tentative D call: TRBD1 (5 bases). Deletions cut 0 bases from V and 0 bases from J, with 13 bases between. Germline assignment: CDR1 SGHRS and CDR2 YFSETQ. The CDR3 contains 17 residues. The CDR3: CASSLDGRVNSNQPQHF. CDR3 bases: TGCGCCAGCAGCTTGGATGGCAGGGTGAATAGCAATCAGCCCCAGCATTTT.

This clone was recorded a few times. The genes are TRBV29-1 and TRBJ2-5; 7 bases are a match to TRBD2. The CDR3 spans 13 residues. With V trimmed by 2 bases and J by 4 bases, 4 bases remained unmatched. CDR1 is SQVTM and CDR2 is ANQGSEA in the germline V gene. In DNA, the CDR3 is TGCAGCGTTGAACCATGGGGGGGAGAGACCCAGTACTTC. Translating gives CSVEPWGGETQYF.

This clone has more than one count but fewer than ten. The chain combines TRBV5-4 with TRBJ2-1; TRBD2 matches at 9 bases. This CDR3 is 13 amino acids long. Germline-derived CDR1 and CDR2 are SGHNT and YYREEE (reference sequence). The J segment lost 8 bases and the V segment lost 4 bases, leaving 4 bases of the junction unmatched. CDR3 amino acids: CASSGGLAHEQFF. CDR3 nucleotides: TGTGCCAGCAGCGGGGGACTAGCCCATGAGCAGTTCTTC.

This clone was detected only once. This rearrangement joins TRBV6-5 to TRBJ1-5; D remains unclear. The CDR3 length is 14 residues. Trimming pared 2 bases from V and 1 base from J, leaving 6 bases between. Germline CDR1 is MNHEY and CDR2 is SVGAGI. The CDR3 spells CASSYGQSNQPQHF. The CDR3 bases are TGTGCCAGCAGTTACGGGCAAAGCAATCAGCCCCAGCATTTT.

This chain links TRBV29-1 with TRBJ1-1, with a tentative D call TRBD1 (6 bases). V lost 2 bases, J lost 9 bases, and 16 bases lay in between. The CDR3 loop spans 13 amino acids. Germline CDR1 is SQVTM and CDR2 is ANQGSEA. The chain's CDR3 is CSVETGFPGQAFF. The DNA for the CDR3 is TGCAGCGTTGAAACAGGGTTTCCTGGTCAAGCTTTCTTT.

This chain connects TRBV19 to TRBJ2-1; the D gene is possibly TRBD1 (5 bases). CDR1 and CDR2 (germline): LNHDA, SQIVND (reference sequence). The CDR3 length is 15 residues. Trimming pared 3 bases from V and 7 bases from J, leaving 16 bases between. CDR3 bases: TGTGCCAGTAGTATCCCCCCCCCAGGGTTAAATGAGCAGTTCTTC. This codes for CASSIPPPGLNEQFF.

The rearrangement links TRBV10-3 to TRBJ2-2; D call uncertain. Germline lookup yields CDR1 ENHRY and CDR2 SYGVKD. This CDR3 comprises 12 residues. V lost 6 bases and J lost 6, with 8 bases in between. DNA of the CDR3: TGTGCCATCAGGGCGGTAGCCGGGGAGCTGTTTTTT. Translating it yields CAIRAVAGELFF.

The chain recombines TRBV30 with TRBJ2-7; the match to TRBD2 covers 8 bases. Trimming cost V 2 bases and J 7 bases; bases outside gene matches: 7. CDR1 and CDR2 from the germline V gene are GTSNPN and SVGIG (reference sequence). The CDR3 sequence is 13 residues long. The CDR3 loop is CAWSRGGAGEQYF. The DNA for the CDR3 is TGTGCCTGGAGTCGGGGGGGCGCGGGGGAGCAGTACTTC.

The rearrangement uses TRBV20-1 and TRBJ1-4; D not resolved. This CDR3 is built from 11 residues. V lost 7 bases, J lost 4 bases, and 7 bases lay in between. Per germline, CDR1 DFQATT and CDR2 SNEGSKA (reference sequence). As DNA, the CDR3 is TGCAGTGGGGCACTTAATGAAAAACTGTTTTTT. It is translated as CSGALNEKLFF.

The genes are TRBV4-1 and TRBJ1-1; D call uncertain. The CDR3 contains 13 residues. Per the germline V gene, CDR1 is MGHRA and CDR2 is YSYEKL. The V end lost 0 bases, the J end lost 7 bases, and 9 bases lay between the germline ends. The CDR3 loop is CASSQDLIGEAFF. The DNA of the CDR3 is TGCGCCAGCAGCCAAGATCTTATCGGTGAAGCTTTCTTT.

This clone was seen more than once but under ten times. The chain joins TRBV7-9 to TRBJ1-2; no definite D call. V was clipped by 4 bases and J by 2 bases, with 17 bases between them. The CDR3 contains 16 residues. Germline values: CDR1 SEHNR, CDR2 FQNEAQ (reference sequence). In DNA, the CDR3 is TGTGCCAGCAGCTCAAAAACAAGCGGCCCCAACTATGGCTACACCTTC. Translating gives CASSSKTSGPNYGYTF. Based on the CDR3 plus reference TRBV7-9 and TRBJ1-2, the full variable domain is DTGVSQNPRHKITKRGQNVTFRCDPISEHNRLYWYRQTLGQGPEFLTYFQNEAQLEKSRLLSDRFSAERPKGSFSTLEIQRTEQGDSAMYLCASSSKTSGPNYGYTFGSGTRLTVV.

CDR3 DNA: TGCGCCAGCAGCCAAGATACAGGGGGCTTTGCAGATACGCAGTATTTT. It codes for CASSQDTGGFADTQYF. The chain couples TRBV4-1 to TRBJ2-3, with 9 nucleotides matching TRBD1. CDR3 length: 16 residues. Germline lookup yields CDR1 MGHRA and CDR2 YSYEKL. V dropped 0 bases and J dropped 4; count of bases not matched to a gene: 5.